Each of the 20 T cell receptor beta chains below was sequenced from the same sample in a study of beta chain features in type 1 diabetes. Isolated RNA was reverse transcribed in full, so expressed TCRB transcripts were sequenced. Assay: immunoSEQ multiplex PCR; the TCRdb copy retains only in-frame clones and omits some. The sample yields around 450,000 clones, roughly 11% seen once. Source material: naive CD4+ T cells from blood. These receptors were collected from a woman younger than 35 in good health.

Ten or more counts support this clone. This chain links TRBV29-1 with TRBJ2-5, with D perhaps TRBD2 (6 bases). This CDR3 is 11 amino acids long. Germline-derived CDR1 and CDR2 are SQVTM and ANQGSEA. This chain's CDR3 is CSHGGAETQYF. The DNA of the CDR3 is TGCAGTCATGGAGGGGCGGAGACCCAGTACTTC.

The chain joins TRBV6-6 to TRBJ1-2; 8 bases fit TRBD1. The germline V gene encodes CDR1 MNHNY and CDR2 SVGAGI (reference sequence). This CDR3 is built from 16 residues. V shed 5 bases and J 6 bases; nucleotides not matched to a gene: 14. CDR3 nucleotides: TGTGCCAGCAGTACCCCCAGGAGTGGACAGGGAAATGGCTACACCTTC. It specifies CASSTPRSGQGNGYTF.

This clone was recorded a few times. The chain has TRBV9 and TRBJ2-5, with 9 bases fitting TRBD2. CDR1 and CDR2 from the germline V gene are SGDLS and YYNGEE. J gave up 9 bases and V 7 bases, and 7 bases lay outside the gene matches. The CDR3 runs to 12 residues. CDR3 DNA: TGTGCCAGCGGGGCTAGCGGGACATCCCAGTACTTC. Residues: CASGASGTSQYF.

The CDR3 loop reads CASSDRTSTDTQYF. CDR3 nucleotides: TGTGCCAGCAGCGACCGCACTAGCACAGATACGCAGTATTTT. This sequence joins TRBV7-9 and TRBJ2-3; D uncertain. Germline V gives CDR1 SEHNR, CDR2 FQNEAQ (reference sequence). CDR3 size: 14 residues. Trimming left V 5 bases short and J 0 bases short, with 9 bases between. Supplemented by reference TRBV7-9 and TRBJ2-3, the full variable domain reads DTGVSQNPRHKITKRGQNVTFRCDPISEHNRLYWYRQTLGQGPEFLTYFQNEAQLEKSRLLSDRFSAERPKGSFSTLEIQRTEQGDSAMYLCASSDRTSTDTQYFGPGTRLTVL.

In its sample, this clone was seen a few times. The chain has TRBV14 and TRBJ2-5; 7 bases are a match to TRBD1. Germline CDR1 reads SGHDN; CDR2 reads FVKESK. V gave up 1 base and J gave up 3 bases; unmatched junction bases: 11. The CDR3 is 17 residues long. CDR3 nucleotide sequence: TGTGCCAGCAGCCAAGTTGGAAAGGGGGCGCGGGAAGAGACCCAGTACTTC. As protein: CASSQVGKGAREETQYF.

This clone was detected a few times. The chain has TRBV2 and TRBJ2-1; possibly TRBD1 or TRBD2 for D (5 bases each). Trimming stripped 7 bases from V and 7 bases from J, with 14 bases between. CDR1 and CDR2 (germline): SNHLY, FYNNEI. The CDR3 extends over 13 amino acids. The CDR3 DNA reads as TGTGCCAGCACGGGGCTCCGTTGGAATGAGCAGTTCTTC. It specifies CASTGLRWNEQFF.

The V and J genes are TRBV7-2 and TRBJ2-2; D ambiguous. From germline, CDR1 is SGHTA and CDR2 FQGNSA. The V and J ends lost 1 base and 5 bases respectively, with 11 bases between them. The CDR3 has 15 amino acids. Written as DNA, the CDR3 is TGTGCCAGCAGCTTAGTCTCGCTCGCAACCGGGGAGCTGTTTTTT. Residues: CASSLVSLATGELFF.

The V call is TRBV7-3, the J call TRBJ1-4; no clear D gene. This CDR3 spans 16 amino acids. Germline V CDR1 and CDR2: SGHTA, FQGTGA. The V end lost 1 base, the J end lost 5 bases, and 14 bases lay between the germline ends. The CDR3 region is CASSLKWFTENEKLFF. For the CDR3, the DNA is TGTGCCAGCAGCTTAAAATGGTTCACAGAGAATGAAAAACTGTTTTTT.

This clone appeared a few times. The CDR3 is CASTPTDYSNSPLHF. The CDR3 DNA reads TGTGCCAGCACCCCCACGGACTACTCGAATTCACCCCTCCACTTT. This sequence joins TRBV7-3 and TRBJ1-6; D gene unclear. The CDR3 is made up of 15 amino acids. Germline CDR1 SGHTA, CDR2 FQGTGA. The V end was cut by 7 bases, the J end by 7 bases, with 17 bases between.

The chain combines TRBV7-2 with TRBJ2-5; 7 bases align to TRBD2. CDR3 length equals 15 residues. Germline assignment: CDR1 SGHTA and CDR2 FQGNSA. Trimming at V came to 0 bases and at J to 2 bases, leaving 3 bases not matched to a gene. CDR3 DNA: TGTGCCAGCAGCTTAGCCCCGGGACTACAAGAGACCCAGTACTTC. Translation: CASSLAPGLQETQYF.

This clone was seen a few times. The V and J genes are TRBV2 and TRBJ2-7, with D unclear. Per the germline V gene, CDR1 is SNHLY and CDR2 is FYNNEI. Trimming shortened V by 7 bases and J by 3 bases, and 7 bases separated the two germline ends. The CDR3 loop spans 11 amino acids. CDR3 DNA: TGTGCCAGCACAACGTTCTACGAGCAGTACGTC. It is translated as CASTTFYEQYV.

This clone was seen a handful of times. The CDR3 spells CASSLRSARPYEQYV. The CDR3 coding sequence is TGTGCCAGCAGCTTGAGGAGTGCAAGACCCTACGAGCAGTACGTC. The chain joins TRBV5-6 to TRBJ2-7; D gene uncertain. This CDR3 region has 15 residues. V lost 1 base, J lost 2 bases, and 13 bases lay in between. The germline CDR1 and CDR2 sequences are SGHDT and YYEEEE.

The chain carries TRBV6-6 and TRBJ2-7, with 9 bases fitting TRBD1. The CDR3 length is 15 residues. V was clipped by 2 bases and J by 2 bases; unmatched bases: 4. From germline, CDR1 is MNHNY and CDR2 SVGAGI (reference sequence). The CDR3 sequence: CASSYKGQGAYEQYF. The CDR3 nucleotides are TGTGCCAGCAGTTACAAGGGACAGGGTGCCTACGAGCAGTACTTC.

Only a few counts were recorded for this clone. This chain links TRBV5-4 with TRBJ2-3, with TRBD2 identical over 14 bases. Trimming at V came to 7 bases and at J to 5 bases, leaving 6 bases not matched to a gene. Germline lookup yields CDR1 SGHNT and CDR2 YYREEE (reference sequence). The CDR3 runs 15 residues. CDR3 bases: TGTGCCAGCCGCCGACTAGCGGGGGGGCGAGATACGCAGTATTTT. It yields the protein CASRRLAGGRDTQYF.

The chain combines TRBV29-1 with TRBJ2-2, with TRBD2 matching 7 bases. CDR3 length: 16 amino acids. Germline trimming cut 4 bases from V and 2 bases from J; bases unmatched to any gene: 10. The germline V gene has CDR1 SQVTM and CDR2 ANQGSEA. The CDR3 bases are TGCAGCGTTGCCAACACTCGGACTAGAAACACCGGGGAGCTGTTTTTT. Amino acid sequence: CSVANTRTRNTGELFF.

The chain links TRBV18 to TRBJ2-7; D unresolved. Trimming took off 6 bases at V and 4 bases at J, with 19 bases between the two ends. The CDR3 is 15 amino acids. Germline loops: CDR1 KGHSH, CDR2 LQKENI. The CDR3 coding sequence is TGTGCCAGCTCGTCTTCGGGCTCCCTTTTGTACGAGCAGTACTTC. It is translated as CASSSSGSLLYEQYF.

This clone has more than one count but fewer than ten. The chain recombines TRBV7-3 with TRBJ2-3; the match to TRBD2 covers 9 bases. After removal of 4 bases from V and 4 bases from J, the junction contained 6 bases not matched to a gene. Germline assignment: CDR1 SGHTA and CDR2 FQGTGA. This CDR3 has 15 amino acids. DNA of the CDR3: TGTGCCAGCAGCTCTCCCGGCGGGAGGGCAGATACGCAGTATTTT. It encodes CASSSPGGRADTQYF.

A few counts support this clone. This sequence joins TRBV11-2 and TRBJ2-6, with 11 nucleotides matching TRBD1. In germline, CDR1 is SGHAT, CDR2 FQNNGV. This CDR3 comprises 19 residues. J lost 4 bases, V lost 5 bases, and 13 bases had no gene match. In DNA form, the CDR3 reads TGTGCCAGCAGCCATAGACGGGACAGGGGGTCTTCCGGGGCCAACGTCCTGACTTTC. Translated: CASSHRRDRGSSGANVLTF. Full variable domain (outside the CDR3, taken from reference TRBV11-2 and TRBJ2-6): EAGVAQSPRYKIIEKRQSVAFWCNPISGHATLYWYQQILGQGPKLLIQFQNNGVVDDSQLPKDRFSAERLKGVDSTLKIQPAKLEDSAVYLCASSHRRDRGSSGANVLTFGAGSRLTVL.

This clone was detected a few times. This chain uses TRBV9 with TRBJ2-3; no definite D call. Looked up from germline, CDR1 is SGDLS and CDR2 is YYNGEE. CDR3 length equals 14 residues. V gave up 3 bases and J gave up 4 bases, with 12 bases separating them. The CDR3 loop reads CASSGPLGADTQYF. CDR3 nucleotide sequence: TGTGCCAGCAGCGGCCCGCTTGGAGCAGATACGCAGTATTTT.

This clone was counted a few times. The V call is TRBV4-2, the J call TRBJ2-3; 7 bases line up with TRBD1. CDR3 length: 15 residues. Germline-derived CDR1 and CDR2 are LGHNA and YNFKEQ. V lost 2 bases, J lost 6 bases, and 8 bases stayed unmatched. Here the CDR3 reads CASSQRDSAGDTQYF. Here the CDR3 DNA reads TGTGCCAGCAGCCAAAGGGACAGTGCAGGGGATACGCAGTATTTT.